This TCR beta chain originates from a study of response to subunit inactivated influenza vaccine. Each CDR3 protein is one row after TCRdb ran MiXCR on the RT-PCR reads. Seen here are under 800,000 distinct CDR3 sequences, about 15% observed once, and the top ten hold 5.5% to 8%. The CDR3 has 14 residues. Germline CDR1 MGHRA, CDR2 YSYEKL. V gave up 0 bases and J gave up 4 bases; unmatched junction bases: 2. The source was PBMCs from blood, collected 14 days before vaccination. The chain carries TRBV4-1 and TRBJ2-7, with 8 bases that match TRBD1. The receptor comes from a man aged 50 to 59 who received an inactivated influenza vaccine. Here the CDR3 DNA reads TGCGCCAGCAGCCAAGAACACAGGGGGTACGAGCAGTACTTC. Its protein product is CASSQEHRGYEQYF.